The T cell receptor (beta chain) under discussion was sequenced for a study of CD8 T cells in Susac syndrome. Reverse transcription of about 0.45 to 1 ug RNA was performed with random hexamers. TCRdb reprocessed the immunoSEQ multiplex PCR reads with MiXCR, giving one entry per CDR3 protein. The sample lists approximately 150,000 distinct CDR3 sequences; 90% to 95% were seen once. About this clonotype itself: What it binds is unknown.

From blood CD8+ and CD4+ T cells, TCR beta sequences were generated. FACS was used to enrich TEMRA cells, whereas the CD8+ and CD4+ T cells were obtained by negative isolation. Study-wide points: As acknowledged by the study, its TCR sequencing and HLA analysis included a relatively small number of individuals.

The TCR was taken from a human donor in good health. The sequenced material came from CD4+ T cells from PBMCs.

CDR3 residues: CASLRVAGEGETQYF. CDR3 sequence (DNA): TGTGCCAGCCTCCGGGTAGCGGGGGAGGGAGAGACCCAGTACTTC. J is TRBJ2-5 and V is TRBV6-1; 9 bases are a match to TRBD2. The V gene's germline CDR1 is MNHNS and CDR2 SASEGT. The CDR3 runs 15 residues. J lost 4 bases, V lost 8 bases, and 11 bases had no gene match.